One sample yielded the 9 T cell receptor beta chains listed below, sequenced in a study of T cell repertoires in cytomegalovirus infection. Their antigens are not known. TCRdb used MiXCR to reprocess the reads, holding one entry per CDR3 protein. Among approximately 43,000 distinct CDR3 sequences listed, 20% to 25% were seen once. The sequencing sample was made of PBMCs, sequenced either directly or after in vitro stimulation (not recorded which). The receptor source for this set is a human donor in good health (CMV status not recorded). Some clones in this sample may be carry-over from other donors' samples.

This clonotype was observed a few times. The rearrangement uses TRBV6-5 and TRBJ1-6, with a tentative D call TRBD1 (5 bases). The CDR3 is made up of 15 amino acids. Germline V gives CDR1 MNHEY, CDR2 SVGAGI. The ends were cut back, 9 bases at V and 7 bases at J, with 19 bases in the middle. The CDR3 nucleotides are TGTGCCAGTACACCCGGGGCCTTACCAAATTCACCCCTCCACTTT. Its protein product is CASTPGALPNSPLHF.

Only a few counts were recorded for this clonotype. The chain uses TRBV15 and TRBJ2-1, with 7 positions matching TRBD1. With 5 bases clipped from V and 4 bases from J, the junction kept 11 bases outside the gene matches. In germline, CDR1 is LNHNV, CDR2 YYDKDF (reference sequence). This CDR3 is 16 amino acids long. The CDR3 DNA reads as TGTGCCACCAGCCTACCTCGACAGGGCCGATACAATGAGCAGTTCTTC. Its translation: CATSLPRQGRYNEQFF.

This clonotype was seen more than once but under ten times. The chain has TRBV20-1 and TRBJ1-5, with D perhaps TRBD1 (5 bases). This CDR3 comprises 15 residues. The V end was cut by 0 bases, the J end by 3 bases, with 12 bases between. Germline V lookup: CDR1 DFQATT, CDR2 SNEGSKA (reference sequence). DNA for the CDR3: TGCAGTGCTAGAGAGGTGGGGGAAATCAATCAGCCCCAGCATTTT. It encodes CSAREVGEINQPQHF.

This clonotype was counted at least ten times. The V call is TRBV7-8, the J call TRBJ1-4; D is ambiguous. V shed 5 bases and J shed 8 bases, with 15 bases lying between them. Germline values: CDR1 SGHVS, CDR2 FQNEAQ. The CDR3 spans 14 residues. The CDR3 sequence is CASSLRWTAEKLFF. CDR3 bases: TGTGCCAGCAGCCTCCGATGGACTGCCGAAAAACTGTTTTTT.

This clonotype came up a few times. The chain couples TRBV29-1 to TRBJ2-7; D is unclear. V was shortened by 7 bases and J by 3 bases, with 7 bases between the two germline ends. The CDR3 length is 10 residues. Germline CDR1 reads SQVTM; CDR2 reads ANQGSEA. The CDR3 bases are TGCAGCGCCGGAAACTACGAGCAGTACTTC. Translated, it gives CSAGNYEQYF.

A word on this clonotype: A much larger clone is a single base away; this may be a read error. CDR3 sequence: CASTLGRGAGTEAFF. CDR3 nucleotides: TGTGCCAGCACCCTAGGGAGGGGCGCGGGCACTGAAGCTTTCTTT. This rearrangement joins TRBV7-4 to TRBJ1-1, with a tentative D call TRBD1 (5 bases). This CDR3 is 15 amino acids long. Germline V gives CDR1 SGHVT, CDR2 SQSDAQ. With 7 bases removed from V and 4 bases from J, the gap between germline ends came to 19 bases.

There are many counts of this clonotype. V usage is TRBV7-9 and J usage is TRBJ2-7, with a weak D call TRBD1 (5 bases). Trimming removed 1 base at V and 5 bases at J, with 12 bases between. CDR3 size: 14 residues. Germline CDR1 reads SEHNR; CDR2 reads FQNEAQ (reference sequence). Here the CDR3 DNA reads TGTGCCAGCAGCTTAGTAGGGGCGAGTGACGAGCAGTACTTC. This codes for CASSLVGASDEQYF.

This clonotype was seen only a few times. The V call is TRBV29-1, the J call TRBJ2-1, with 9 bases lining up with TRBD1. Trimming took 6 bases from V and 7 from J; bases not matched to a gene: 4. In germline, CDR1 is SQVTM, CDR2 ANQGSEA. This CDR3 has 12 amino acids. The CDR3 nucleotides read TGCAGCGTGGTGACAGGGGGTAATGAGCAGTTCTTC. Amino acid sequence: CSVVTGGNEQFF.

This sequence joins TRBV27 and TRBJ1-2; the D is unclear. The ends were cut back, 3 bases at V and 5 bases at J, with 7 bases in the middle. CDR1 MNHEY and CDR2 SMNVEV come from the germline V gene (reference sequence). CDR3 size: 12 residues. CDR3 amino acids: CASSLRGYGYTF. CDR3 in DNA: TGTGCCAGCAGTTTGAGAGGGTATGGCTACACCTTC.